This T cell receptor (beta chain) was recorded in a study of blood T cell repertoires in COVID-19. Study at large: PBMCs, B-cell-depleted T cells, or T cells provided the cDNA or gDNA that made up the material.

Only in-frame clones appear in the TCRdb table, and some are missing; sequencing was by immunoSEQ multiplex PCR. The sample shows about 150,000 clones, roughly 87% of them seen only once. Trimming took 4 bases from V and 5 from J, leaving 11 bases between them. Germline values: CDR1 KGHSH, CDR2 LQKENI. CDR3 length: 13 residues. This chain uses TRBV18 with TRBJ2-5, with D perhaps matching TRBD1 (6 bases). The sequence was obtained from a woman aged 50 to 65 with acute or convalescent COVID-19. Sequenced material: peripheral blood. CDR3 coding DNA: TGTGCCAGCTCACTCGGACAGAGGGAGACCCAGTACTTC. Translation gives CASSLGQRETQYF.